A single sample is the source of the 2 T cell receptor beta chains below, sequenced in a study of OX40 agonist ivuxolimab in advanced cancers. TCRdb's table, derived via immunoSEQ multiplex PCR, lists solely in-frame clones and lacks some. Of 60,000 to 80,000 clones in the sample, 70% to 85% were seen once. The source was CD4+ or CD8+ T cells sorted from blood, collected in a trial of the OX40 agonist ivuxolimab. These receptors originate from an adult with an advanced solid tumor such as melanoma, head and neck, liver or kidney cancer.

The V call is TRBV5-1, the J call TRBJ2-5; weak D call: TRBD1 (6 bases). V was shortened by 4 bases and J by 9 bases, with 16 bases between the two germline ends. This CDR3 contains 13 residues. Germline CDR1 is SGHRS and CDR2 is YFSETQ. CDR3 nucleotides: TGCGCCAGCAGCCAACAGGGATCGGAGGCCCAGTACTTC. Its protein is CASSQQGSEAQYF. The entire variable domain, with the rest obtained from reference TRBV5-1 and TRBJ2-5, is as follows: KAGVTQTPRYLIKTRGQQVTLSCSPISGHRSVSWYQQTPGQGLQFLFEYFSETQRNKGNFPGRFSGRQFSNSRSEMNVSTLELGDSALYLCASSQQGSEAQYFGPGTRLLVL.

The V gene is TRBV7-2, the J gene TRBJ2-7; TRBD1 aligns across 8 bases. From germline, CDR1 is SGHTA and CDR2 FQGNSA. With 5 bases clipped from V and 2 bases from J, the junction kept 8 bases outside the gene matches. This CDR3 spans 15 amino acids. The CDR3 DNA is TGTGCCAGCAGCCTAACAGGGGGACTCACCTACGAGCAGTACTTC. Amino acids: CASSLTGGLTYEQYF.